The 17 T cell receptor beta chains reported below all come from one sample, sequenced in a study of molecular identifiers for immune sequencing clone quantification. Each CDR3 protein gets one entry after TCRdb re-called the PCR reads with MiXCR. The repertoire holds about 630,000 distinct CDR3 sequences, with about 25% as singletons. The source material was naive CD8+ T cells from blood, with Jurkat cell RNA spiked in. The subset was: FACS-sorted CD8+CD4-CCR7+CD45RA+ naive T cells. These TCRs come from a human donor in good health. Some libraries in this study had Jurkat cell RNA spiked in.

The CDR3, as DNA: TGCGCCAGCAGCTTCACCCCTCAGGGAATAGATTACTCCTACAATGAGCAGTTCTTC. This translates into CASSFTPQGIDYSYNEQFF. The chain carries TRBV5-1 and TRBJ2-1; possibly TRBD1 for D (5 bases). V lost 2 bases and J 0 bases, leaving 21 bases between the germline ends. Germline V gives CDR1 SGHRS, CDR2 YFSETQ. This CDR3 has 19 amino acids.

This clonotype was seen many times. V usage is TRBV20-1 and J usage is TRBJ2-5; TRBD1 matches 8 bases. Trimming took 1 base from V and 3 from J; bases not matched to a gene: 1. CDR3 length equals 13 residues. Per germline, CDR1 DFQATT and CDR2 SNEGSKA (reference sequence). The CDR3 DNA sequence: TGCAGTGCTAGAGCGACAGGGGAAGAGACCCAGTACTTC. Translating it yields CSARATGEETQYF.

This clonotype was counted many times. This sequence joins TRBV7-8 and TRBJ1-1; D call uncertain. This CDR3 region has 15 residues. CDR1 and CDR2 (germline): SGHVS, FQNEAQ. V was shortened by 1 base and J by 4 bases, with 13 bases between the two germline ends. CDR3 protein: CASSLVVLDGTEAFF. The CDR3 bases are TGTGCCAGCAGCTTAGTAGTGTTAGACGGCACTGAAGCTTTCTTT.

This clonotype was recorded at least ten times. The chain has TRBV20-1 and TRBJ2-7; TRBD2 matches 10 bases. CDR1 and CDR2 from the germline V gene are DFQATT and SNEGSKA (reference sequence). V shed 0 bases and J 3 bases; nucleotides not matched to a gene: 8. CDR3 size: 16 residues. The CDR3 protein is CSARDRLAGGLYEQYF. Here the CDR3 DNA reads TGCAGTGCTAGAGATCGGTTAGCGGGGGGCCTCTACGAGCAGTACTTC.

The genes are TRBV12-3 or TRBV12-4 and TRBJ1-3; possibly TRBD1 for D (5 bases). V lost 5 bases and J 5 bases, leaving 16 bases between the germline ends. There are 15 residues in the CDR3. The CDR3 nucleotides read TGTGCCAGCAGTCCTTCCGGGACGGGAAGAAACACCATATATTTT. This translates into CASSPSGTGRNTIYF.

V usage is TRBV20-1 and J usage is TRBJ1-1; D perhaps matches TRBD1 (6 bases). V lost 0 bases, J lost 8 bases, and 16 bases lay in between. The CDR3 totals 14 residues. Germline V CDR1 and CDR2: DFQATT, SNEGSKA (reference sequence). For the CDR3, the DNA is TGCAGTGCTAGAGATCCGACGACAGGAATCGAAGCTTTCTTT. Protein sequence: CSARDPTTGIEAFF.

For this clonotype: This may be a read error: a much more frequent sequence differs by one nucleotide. This chain links TRBV27 with TRBJ2-5; no definite D call. This CDR3 is built from 14 residues. In germline, CDR1 is MNHEY, CDR2 SMNVEV (reference sequence). Trimming stripped 4 bases from V and 2 bases from J, with 11 bases between. The CDR3 DNA reads as TGTGCCAGCAGTTCGGCTAATTCACAAGAGACCCAGTACTTC. It specifies CASSSANSQETQYF.

This clonotype was detected many times. The V gene is TRBV4-2, the J gene TRBJ2-7; D ambiguous. The CDR3 runs to 11 residues. Germline-derived CDR1 and CDR2 are LGHNA and YNFKEQ. Trimming removed 2 bases at V and 6 bases at J, with 5 bases between. The CDR3 spells CASSQSTEQYF. The CDR3 nucleotides are TGTGCCAGCAGCCAATCGACCGAGCAGTACTTC.

V is TRBV10-2 and J is TRBJ1-5, with TRBD1 matching over 8 bases. Germline CDR1 reads WSHSY; CDR2 reads SAAADI. The CDR3 sequence is 15 residues long. After removal of 2 bases from V and 5 bases from J, the junction contained 5 bases not matched to a gene. The CDR3: CASSERQGNYQPQHF. CDR3 sequence (DNA): TGCGCCAGCAGTGAGAGACAGGGGAACTATCAGCCCCAGCATTTT.

As regards this clonotype: Given a much more abundant clone one base away, this may be a read error. The genes are TRBV7-2 and TRBJ1-2, with 12 bases fitting TRBD1. The V segment lost 3 bases and the J segment 3 bases; nucleotides outside the gene matches: 8. The length of the CDR3 is 17 residues. Germline CDR1 SGHTA, CDR2 FQGNSA. The CDR3 region is CASSFRDRGPLDYGYTF. Here the CDR3 DNA reads TGTGCCAGCAGCTTTCGGGACAGGGGGCCTCTTGACTATGGCTACACCTTC.

The genes are TRBV7-6 and TRBJ2-7; D is possibly TRBD2 (7 bases). Germline V gives CDR1 SGHVS, CDR2 FNYEAQ. V shed 5 bases and J shed 0 bases, with 23 bases lying between them. The CDR3 has 18 amino acids. Here the CDR3 DNA reads TGTGCCAGCAGCCCAGGGACCAACGGGGGGCTAAACTCCTACGAGCAGTACTTC. Amino acid sequence: CASSPGTNGGLNSYEQYF. Using reference TRBV7-6 and TRBJ2-7 for the parts outside the CDR3, the full variable domain is GAGVSQSPRYKVTKRGQDVALRCDPISGHVSLYWYRQALGQGPEFLTYFNYEAQQDKSGLPNDRFSAERPEGSISTLTIQRTEQRDSAMYRCASSPGTNGGLNSYEQYFGPGTRLTVT.

This clonotype was observed a few times. The chain combines TRBV30 with TRBJ1-1, with a tentative D call TRBD1 (6 bases). Germline values: CDR1 GTSNPN, CDR2 SVGIG (reference sequence). Trimming removed 0 bases at V and 5 bases at J, with 10 bases between. This CDR3 contains 13 residues. CDR3 in DNA: TGTGCCTGGAGTGTCTGGGGGCGGACTGAAGCTTTCTTT. This translates into CAWSVWGRTEAFF.

This clonotype was seen only a few times. This clone may be a read error of a much larger clone one base away. The rearrangement joins TRBV20-1 to TRBJ2-7; TRBD1 is a possible D gene (5 bases). The germline V gene has CDR1 DFQATT and CDR2 SNEGSKA (reference sequence). V shed 0 bases and J shed 0 bases, with 9 bases lying between them. The CDR3 runs to 14 residues. CDR3 DNA: TGCAGTGCTAGAGACAACAGGCGCTCCTACGAGCAGTACTTC. Its protein product is CSARDNRRSYEQYF.

In the case of this clonotype: This could be a read error, since a much larger clone is one nucleotide away. The rearrangement links TRBV5-6 to TRBJ2-4, with a weak D call TRBD1 (5 bases). CDR1 and CDR2 (germline): SGHDT, YYEEEE. The CDR3 totals 16 residues. The CDR3 DNA reads TGTGCCTGCAGCTTAACTTTTTCAGGGGCCAAAAACATTCAGTACTTC. It specifies CACSLTFSGAKNIQYF.

As concerns this clonotype: This is likely a read error, given that the CDR3 carries no conserved phenylalanine or tryptophan at its end. J is TRBJ2-3 and V is TRBV13; D uncertain. From germline, CDR1 is PRHDT and CDR2 FYEKMQ (reference sequence). The length of the CDR3 is 11 residues. Here the CDR3 DNA reads TGTCCCAGCCGTTACACAGATACGCAGTATCTT. Protein product: CPSRYTDTQYL.

Notes on this clonotype: A much more abundant neighbour one base away suggests this may be a read error. V and J are TRBV5-3 and TRBJ2-2; 7 bases line up with TRBD1. TRBV5-3 is noted as an ORF with a role that remains uncertain. V lost 10 bases to trimming and J lost 6 bases; unmatched junction nucleotides: 15. CDR3 length: 15 amino acids. The chain's CDR3 is CAGSYGQVSAGELFF. Written as DNA, the CDR3 is TGTGCCGGCAGCTATGGACAGGTGTCGGCCGGGGAGCTGTTTTTT.

Note on this clonotype: Being one base from a much bigger clone, this may be a read error. CDR3 sequence (DNA): TGTGCCAGCAGCCCAGTAGCGGGAAACACCGGGGAGCTGATTTTT. It translates to CASSPVAGNTGELIF. The rearrangement links TRBV7-2 to TRBJ2-2; 8 bases agree with TRBD2. The CDR3 length is 15 residues. CDR1 and CDR2 (germline): SGHTA, FQGNSA.